Included here is one T cell receptor beta chain sequence, with context. The antigen remains undetermined. This specimen comes from a study of CD8 T cells in ankylosing spondylitis. Study observations and caveats: One TCR beta motif, made up of roughly eight highly homologous variants, appeared characteristic of ankylosing spondylitis blood. Matched synovial fluid from ankylosing spondylitis patients was reported to be enriched for disease-linked clones.

Molecular-barcoded quantitative 5'-RACE produced these TCR beta libraries. TCRdb recomputed calls from the 5' RACE reads with MiXCR, one row per CDR3 protein. The repertoire holds some 800,000 distinct CDR3 sequences, with about an eighth as singletons. The sample taken for sequencing was blood, either unsorted or a sorted T cell fraction (not recorded which). This sequence originates from a male donor with ankylosing spondylitis.

In nucleotides, the CDR3 is TGTGCCACCAGTGATTCAGGGGGGGGGGCCAAAAACATTCAGTACTTC. Translation: CATSDSGGGAKNIQYF. The rearrangement links TRBV24-1 to TRBJ2-4; D could derive from TRBD1 or TRBD2 (7 bases each). The CDR3 has 16 amino acids. Germline assignment: CDR1 KGHDR and CDR2 SFDVKD. Between the trimmed V and J ends, which lost 2 bases and 1 base, there was a span of 11 bases.